This T cell receptor (beta chain) stems from a study of patients and donors after allogeneic stem cell transplantation. TCRdb re-analysed the RT-PCR reads in MiXCR, keeping a single row per CDR3 protein. The sample yields some 40,000 distinct CDR3 sequences, more than 30% seen once. The CDR3 covers 12 residues. V gave up 7 bases and J gave up 2 bases, with 8 bases separating them. The germline gives CDR1 MNHEY, CDR2 SVGAGI. This clonotype was counted at least ten times. The chain uses TRBV6-5 and TRBJ1-2; D is undetermined. The sample consisted of blood, either unsorted or a sorted T cell fraction (not recorded which). The TCR originated in a human donor who was either an allogeneic HSCT recipient or a stem cell or donor lymphocyte infusion donor (not recorded which). It is not recorded whose cells these are; they may come from a transplant donor. For the CDR3, the DNA is TGTGCCAGCATAGGTCAAAACTATGGCTACACCTTC. As protein: CASIGQNYGYTF.